This TCR beta chain derives from a study of glioma-infiltrating T cells. Study-wide points: Tissue and blood shared very few CDR3 sequences. Non-neoplastic patients had below-expected tissue-blood divergence, while all gliomas exceeded expectation.

For this clonotype: The antigen remains unidentified.

Amplification of TCR alpha and beta CDR3 regions from RNA used iRepertoire nested multiplex PCR. One-step reverse transcription and amplification started from about 100-400 ng of tissue mRNA or PBMC total RNA. TCRdb itself ran the multiplex PCR reads through MiXCR, one entry per CDR3 protein. The sample gives 20,000 to 25,000 distinct CDR3 sequences, around 25% of which show up once; roughly 14% is in the top ten. The CDR3 contains 14 residues. Trimming cost V 6 bases and J 4 bases, with 13 bases left between them. J is TRBJ1-5 and V is TRBV12-3 or TRBV12-4; a possible D gene is TRBD1 (6 bases). Sequences were obtained from glioma tissue, nonneoplastic brain tissue, or PBMCs (not recorded which). The origin of this receptor is a human donor with low-grade glioma or glioblastoma, undergoing nonglioma brain surgery, or in good health (not recorded which). CDR3 loop: CASSLQGMNQPQHF. The CDR3 DNA reads TGTGCCAGCAGCCTTCAGGGGATGAATCAGCCCCAGCATTTT.